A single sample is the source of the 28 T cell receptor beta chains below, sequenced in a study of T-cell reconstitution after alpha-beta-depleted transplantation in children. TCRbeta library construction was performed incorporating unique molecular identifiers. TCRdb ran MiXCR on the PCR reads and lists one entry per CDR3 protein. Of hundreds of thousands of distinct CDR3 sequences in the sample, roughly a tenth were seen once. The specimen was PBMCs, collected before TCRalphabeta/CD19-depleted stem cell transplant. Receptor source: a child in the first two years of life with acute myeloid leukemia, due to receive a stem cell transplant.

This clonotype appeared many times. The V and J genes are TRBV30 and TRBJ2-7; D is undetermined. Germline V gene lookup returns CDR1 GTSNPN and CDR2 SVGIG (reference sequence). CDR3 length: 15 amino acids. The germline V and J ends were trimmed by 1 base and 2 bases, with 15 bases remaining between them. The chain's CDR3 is CAWSARGPAPYEQYF. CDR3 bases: TGTGCCTGGAGTGCCCGAGGTCCGGCCCCCTACGAGCAGTACTTC.

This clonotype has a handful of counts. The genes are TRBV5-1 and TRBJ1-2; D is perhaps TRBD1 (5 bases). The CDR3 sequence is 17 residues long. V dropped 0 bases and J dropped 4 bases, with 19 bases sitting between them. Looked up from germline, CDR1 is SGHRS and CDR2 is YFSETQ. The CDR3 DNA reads TGCGCCAGCAGCTTGGCTGGGGAGATCAGGGCTTCCTATGGCTACACCTTC. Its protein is CASSLAGEIRASYGYTF.

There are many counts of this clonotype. CDR3 loop: CSVWDYGYTF. The CDR3 bases are TGCAGCGTATGGGACTATGGCTACACCTTC. The gene calls are TRBV29-1 and TRBJ1-2, with D unclear. V lost 6 bases and J lost 3, with 5 bases in between. The CDR3 consists of 10 residues. Germline CDR1 SQVTM, CDR2 ANQGSEA.

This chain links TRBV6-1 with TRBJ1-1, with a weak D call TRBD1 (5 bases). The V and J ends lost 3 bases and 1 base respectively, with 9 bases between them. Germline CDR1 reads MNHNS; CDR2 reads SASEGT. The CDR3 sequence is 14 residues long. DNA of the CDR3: TGTGCCAGCAGTGACAGGGAGAGGAACACTGAAGCTTTCTTT. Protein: CASSDRERNTEAFF.

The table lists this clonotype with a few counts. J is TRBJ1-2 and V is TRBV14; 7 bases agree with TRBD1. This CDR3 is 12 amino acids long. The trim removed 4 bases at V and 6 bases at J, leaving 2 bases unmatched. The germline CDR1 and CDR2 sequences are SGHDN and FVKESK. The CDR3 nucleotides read TGTGCCAGCAGCCCGGGACAGAATGGCTACACCTTC. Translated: CASSPGQNGYTF. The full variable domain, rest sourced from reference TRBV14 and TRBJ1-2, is EAGVTQFPSHSVIEKGQTVTLRCDPISGHDNLYWYRRVMGKEIKFLLHFVKESKQDESGMPNNRFLAERTGGTYSTLKVQPAELEDSGVYFCASSPGQNGYTFGSGTRLTVV.

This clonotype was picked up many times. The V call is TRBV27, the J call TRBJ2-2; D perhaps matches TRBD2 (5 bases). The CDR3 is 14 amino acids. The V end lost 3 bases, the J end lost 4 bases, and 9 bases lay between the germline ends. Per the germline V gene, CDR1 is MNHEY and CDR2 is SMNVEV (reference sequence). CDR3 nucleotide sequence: TGTGCCAGCAGTTTCCGGCGGGCCACCGGGGAGCTGTTTTTT. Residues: CASSFRRATGELFF.

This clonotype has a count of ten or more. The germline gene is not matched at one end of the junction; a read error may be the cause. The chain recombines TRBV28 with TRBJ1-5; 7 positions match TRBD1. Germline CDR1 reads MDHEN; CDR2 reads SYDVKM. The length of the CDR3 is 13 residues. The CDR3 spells CASSWDSNQPQQF. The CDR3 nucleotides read TGTGCCAGCAGTTGGGACAGCAATCAGCCCCAGCAATTT.

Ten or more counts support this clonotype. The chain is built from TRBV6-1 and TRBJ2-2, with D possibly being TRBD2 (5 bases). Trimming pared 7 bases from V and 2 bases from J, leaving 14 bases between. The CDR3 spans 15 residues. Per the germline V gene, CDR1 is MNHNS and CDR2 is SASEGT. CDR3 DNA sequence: TGTGCCAGCACTCTGGACTCCCAAAACACCGGGGAGCTGTTTTTT. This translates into CASTLDSQNTGELFF.

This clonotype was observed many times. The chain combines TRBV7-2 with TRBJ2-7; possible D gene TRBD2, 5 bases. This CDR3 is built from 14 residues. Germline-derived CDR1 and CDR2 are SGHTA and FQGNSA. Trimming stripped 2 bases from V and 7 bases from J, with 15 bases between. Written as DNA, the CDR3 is TGTGCCAGCAGCTTACTCAGGAGGCTTATAGAGCAGTACTTC. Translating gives CASSLLRRLIEQYF.

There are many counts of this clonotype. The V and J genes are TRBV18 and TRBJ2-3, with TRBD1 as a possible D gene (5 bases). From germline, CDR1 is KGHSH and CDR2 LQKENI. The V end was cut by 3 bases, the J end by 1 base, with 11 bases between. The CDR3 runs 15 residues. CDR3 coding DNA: TGTGCCAGCTCACCCCAGACAGACCGCACAGATACGCAGTATTTT. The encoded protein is CASSPQTDRTDTQYF. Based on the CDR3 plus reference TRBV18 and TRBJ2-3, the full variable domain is NAGVMQNPRHLVRRRGQEARLRCSPMKGHSHVYWYRQLPEEGLKFMVYLQKENIIDESGMPKERFSAEFPKEGPSILRIQQVVRGDSAAYFCASSPQTDRTDTQYFGPGTRLTVL.

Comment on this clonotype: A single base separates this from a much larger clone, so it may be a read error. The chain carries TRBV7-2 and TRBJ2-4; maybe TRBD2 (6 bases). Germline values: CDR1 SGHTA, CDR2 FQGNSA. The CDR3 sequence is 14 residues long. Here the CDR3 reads CVSSLGTSENIQYF. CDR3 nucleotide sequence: TGTGTCAGCAGCTTAGGGACTTCAGAGAACATTCAGTACTTC.

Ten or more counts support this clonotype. CDR3 loop: CASSEGTRRSNQPQHF. DNA of the CDR3: TGTGCCAGCAGTGAAGGGACAAGAAGAAGCAATCAGCCCCAGCATTTT. The J gene is TRBJ1-5, the V gene TRBV6-1, with a tentative D call TRBD1 (5 bases). Trimming took 1 base from V and 1 from J, leaving 11 bases between them. Germline loops: CDR1 MNHNS, CDR2 SASEGT. The CDR3 length is 16 residues.

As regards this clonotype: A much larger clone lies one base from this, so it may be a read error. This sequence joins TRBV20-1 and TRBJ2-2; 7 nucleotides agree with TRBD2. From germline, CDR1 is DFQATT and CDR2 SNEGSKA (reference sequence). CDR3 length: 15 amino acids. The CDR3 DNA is TGCAGTGCTCGAAGACGGGGGGTAAACACCGGGGAGCCGTTTTTT. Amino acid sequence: CSARRRGVNTGEPFF.

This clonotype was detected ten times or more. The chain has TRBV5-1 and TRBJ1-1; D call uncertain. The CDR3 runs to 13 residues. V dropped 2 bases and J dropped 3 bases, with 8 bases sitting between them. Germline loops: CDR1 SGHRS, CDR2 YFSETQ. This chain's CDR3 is CASSFGFDTEAFF. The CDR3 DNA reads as TGCGCCAGCAGCTTCGGGTTCGACACTGAAGCTTTCTTT.

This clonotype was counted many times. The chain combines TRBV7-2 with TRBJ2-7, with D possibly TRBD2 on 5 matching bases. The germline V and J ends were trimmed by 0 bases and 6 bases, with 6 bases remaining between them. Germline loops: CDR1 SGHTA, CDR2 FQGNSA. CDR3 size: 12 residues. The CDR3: CASSLARAEQYF. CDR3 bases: TGTGCCAGCAGCTTAGCGCGGGCCGAGCAGTACTTC.

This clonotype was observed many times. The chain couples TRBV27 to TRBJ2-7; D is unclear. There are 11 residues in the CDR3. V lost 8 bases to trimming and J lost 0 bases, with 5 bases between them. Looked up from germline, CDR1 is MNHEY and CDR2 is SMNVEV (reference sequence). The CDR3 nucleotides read TGTGCCAGCGGCCACTCCTACGAGCAGTACTTC. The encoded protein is CASGHSYEQYF.

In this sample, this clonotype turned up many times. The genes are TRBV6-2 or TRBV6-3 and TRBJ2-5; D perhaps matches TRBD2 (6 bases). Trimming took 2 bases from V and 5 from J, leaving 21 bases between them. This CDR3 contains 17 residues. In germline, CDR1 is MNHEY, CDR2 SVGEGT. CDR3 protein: CASSYGAGRRTWETQYF. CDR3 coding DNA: TGTGCCAGCAGTTACGGGGCGGGAAGGCGTACCTGGGAGACCCAGTACTTC.

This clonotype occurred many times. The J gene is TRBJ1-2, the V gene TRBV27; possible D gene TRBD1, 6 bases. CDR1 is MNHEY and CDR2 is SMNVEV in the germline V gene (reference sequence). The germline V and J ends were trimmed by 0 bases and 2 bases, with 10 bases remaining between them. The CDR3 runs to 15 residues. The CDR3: CASSLSPGQNYGYTF. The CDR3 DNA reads TGTGCCAGCAGTTTATCCCCGGGACAAAACTATGGCTACACCTTC.

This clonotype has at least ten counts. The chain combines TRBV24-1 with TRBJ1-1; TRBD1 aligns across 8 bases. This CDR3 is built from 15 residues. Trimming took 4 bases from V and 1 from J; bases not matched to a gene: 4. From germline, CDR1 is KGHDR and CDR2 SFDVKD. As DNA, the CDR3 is TGTGCCACCAGTGAGAAGGACAGGGAGAACACTGAAGCTTTCTTT. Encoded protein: CATSEKDRENTEAFF.

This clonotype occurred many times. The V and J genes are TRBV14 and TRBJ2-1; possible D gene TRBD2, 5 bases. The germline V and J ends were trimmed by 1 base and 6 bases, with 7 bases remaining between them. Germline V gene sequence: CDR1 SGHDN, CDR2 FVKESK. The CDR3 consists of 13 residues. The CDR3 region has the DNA TGTGCCAGCAGCCAAGCACGGGGCAATGAGCAGTTCTTC. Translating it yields CASSQARGNEQFF.

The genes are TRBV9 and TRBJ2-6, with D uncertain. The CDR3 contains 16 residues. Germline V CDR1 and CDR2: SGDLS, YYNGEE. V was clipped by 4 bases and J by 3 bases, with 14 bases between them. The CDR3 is CASSPRIGHGANVLTF. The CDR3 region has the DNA TGTGCCAGCAGCCCACGGATAGGTCATGGGGCCAACGTCCTGACTTTC. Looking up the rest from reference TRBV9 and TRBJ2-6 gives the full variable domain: DSGVTQTPKHLITATGQRVTLRCSPRSGDLSVYWYQQSLDQGLQFLIQYYNGEERAKGNILERFSAQQFPDLHSELNLSSLELGDSALYFCASSPRIGHGANVLTFGAGSRLTVL.

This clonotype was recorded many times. The CDR3: CASSFRGSNIQYF. The CDR3 coding sequence is TGTGCCAGCAGTTTTCGGGGGTCAAACATTCAGTACTTC. V is TRBV12-3 or TRBV12-4 and J is TRBJ2-4, with a possible D match to TRBD2 (6 bases). The CDR3 is made up of 13 amino acids. V lost 3 bases to trimming and J lost 6 bases, with 9 bases between them.

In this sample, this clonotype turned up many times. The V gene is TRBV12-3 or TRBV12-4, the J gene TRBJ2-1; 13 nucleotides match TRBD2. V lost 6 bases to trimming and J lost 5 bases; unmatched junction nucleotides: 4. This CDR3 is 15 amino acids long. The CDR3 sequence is CASRRGLAGHNEQFF. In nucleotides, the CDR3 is TGTGCCAGCAGGAGGGGACTAGCGGGACACAATGAGCAGTTCTTC.

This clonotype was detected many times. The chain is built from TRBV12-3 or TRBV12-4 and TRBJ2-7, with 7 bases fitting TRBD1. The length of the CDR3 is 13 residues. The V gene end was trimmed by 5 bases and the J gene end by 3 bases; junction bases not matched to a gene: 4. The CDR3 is CASSQGQSYEQYF. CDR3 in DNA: TGTGCCAGCAGTCAGGGACAGAGCTACGAGCAGTACTTC.

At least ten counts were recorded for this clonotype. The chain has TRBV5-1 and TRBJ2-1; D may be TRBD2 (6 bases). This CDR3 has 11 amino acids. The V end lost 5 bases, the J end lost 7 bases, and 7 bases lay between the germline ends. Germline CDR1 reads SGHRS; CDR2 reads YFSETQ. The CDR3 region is CASRTRNEQFF. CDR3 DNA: TGCGCCAGCAGGACTAGGAATGAGCAGTTCTTC.

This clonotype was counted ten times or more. The CDR3 region is CASSPQATYEQYF. The CDR3 bases are TGTGCCAGCAGCCCCCAGGCTACCTACGAGCAGTACTTC. V gene TRBV3-1 combines with J gene TRBJ2-7; D remains unclear. The CDR3 contains 13 residues. CDR1 LGHDT and CDR2 YNNKEL come from the germline V gene (reference sequence). V lost 4 bases and J 2 bases, leaving 9 bases between the germline ends.

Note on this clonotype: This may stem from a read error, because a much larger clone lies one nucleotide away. The DNA of the CDR3 is TGCGCCAGCAGCTTTGATTTGCACTACGAGCAGAACTTC. Translation: CASSFDLHYEQNF. The rearrangement links TRBV5-1 to TRBJ2-7, with unresolved D. The CDR3 totals 13 residues. The V gene's germline CDR1 is SGHRS and CDR2 YFSETQ.

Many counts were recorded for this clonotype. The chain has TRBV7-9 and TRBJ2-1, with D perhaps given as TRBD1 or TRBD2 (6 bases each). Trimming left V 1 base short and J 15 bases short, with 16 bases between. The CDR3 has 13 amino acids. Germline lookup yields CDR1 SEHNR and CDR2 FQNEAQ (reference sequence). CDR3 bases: TGTGCCAGCAGCTTAGGACCGAACCCGGGGGCGTTCTTC. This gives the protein CASSLGPNPGAFF.